A selection of T cell receptor beta chains follows, all from one sample in a study of tumor-infiltrating lymphocytes in oesophageal squamous cell carcinoma. TCRdb passed the PCR reads through MiXCR, listing each CDR3 protein once. The profile shows about 14,000 distinct CDR3 sequences, roughly 50% of them singletons. Sequenced material: blood. The source is a male donor with esophageal squamous cell carcinoma. Each CDR3 is given with its conserved first and last residue. A D gene is named only where the DNA matches it firmly. The size entry is marked missing in some rows and otherwise reads once, few, many or a size class.

d_call j_call clone_size v_call cdr3_nt cdr3_aa
TRBD2 TRBJ2-5 few TRBV7-8 TGTGCCAGCAGCTCGCCGGGACTAGCGGGGAGGGAGACCCAGTACTTC CASSSPGLAGRETQYF
- TRBJ2-7 - TRBV2 TGTGCCAGCAGTGATTGGACCTCCTCCTACGAGCAGTACTTC CASSDWTSSYEQYF
TRBD1 TRBJ2-1 - TRBV7-3 TGTGCCAGCAGCTTAGGACAGGGGCTAAATGAGCAGTTCTTC CASSLGQGLNEQFF
- TRBJ2-1 - TRBV7-2 TGTGCCAGCAGCTTAGGTCTCTGGGGGGATGAGCAGTTCTTC CASSLGLWGDEQFF
TRBD1 TRBJ2-1 - TRBV12-5 TGTGCTAGTGGTTTGCAGAACAGGGGGCGTGTTAGGCAGTTCTTC CASGLQNRGRVRQFF
- TRBJ2-1 - TRBV7-2 TGTGCCAGCAGCCCGGGGGGCTTTACATATGAGCAGTTCTTC CASSPGGFTYEQFF
- TRBJ1-6 many TRBV27 TGTGCCAGCGGGAAAATCAATTCACCCCTCCACTTT CASGKINSPLHF
TRBD2 TRBJ2-3 - TRBV7-6 TGTGCCAGCAGCTTAGGAGATAGCGGGAGGATCGGAGATACGCAGTATTTT CASSLGDSGRIGDTQYF
- TRBJ2-7 - TRBV7-9 TGTGCCAGCAGCGCAATTGGTATCATCTACGAGCAGTACTTC CASSAIGIIYEQYF
TRBD1 TRBJ1-4 - TRBV7-8 TGTGCCAGCAGCTCCGGGACAGGGGTACGGGAAAAACTGTTTTTT CASSSGTGVREKLFF
- TRBJ2-5 few TRBV10-3 TGTGCCATCAAAGCCCCAAGTTTGGGGACCCAGTACTTC CAIKAPSLGTQYF
- TRBJ2-3 few TRBV7-3 TGTGCCAGCAGCCTATTGGGGGTTCAGCGGGCCCGCACAGATACGCAGTATTTT CASSLLGVQRARTDTQYF
TRBD2 TRBJ2-7 many TRBV11-2 TGTGCCAGCAGCTCCTGGAGCTGGACTAGCGCTCCAGGCGAGCAGTACTTC CASSSWSWTSAPGEQYF
TRBD1 TRBJ2-7 once TRBV6-5 TGTGCCAGCAGTGAAGCCAGGGGGCGCAACTACGAGCAGTACTTC CASSEARGRNYEQYF
- TRBJ2-3 medium-sized TRBV27 TGTGCCAGCAGTAGCACAGGGAGGACAGATACGCAGTATTTT CASSSTGRTDTQYF
TRBD2 TRBJ2-5 many TRBV4-1 TGCGCCAGCAGCCTAAAATTAGCGGGACCACAAGAGACCCAGTACTTC CASSLKLAGPQETQYF
TRBD2 TRBJ2-5 many TRBV7-7 TGTGCTAGCAGCGTCGGACTAGTAGAGGAGACCCAGTACTTC CASSVGLVEETQYF
- TRBJ2-3 - TRBV7-6 TGTGCCAGCAGCTTTCCCGTTCAGAATACGCAGTATTTT CASSFPVQNTQYF